The rows below give T cell receptor beta chains drawn from one sample of a study of Tregs in tolerant kidney transplant recipients. TCRdb keeps only in-frame clones here, not all; method: immunoSEQ multiplex PCR. The repertoire includes hundreds of thousands of clones, about 80% of them detected once, and 0.55% to 0.65% sits in the top ten. The sample was CD4+ T cells from blood. Source of these receptors: a human donor in good health. The CDR3 runs from the conserved cysteine through the conserved F or W. D genes are given only for firm matches. Some rows have no size entry. The others give once, few or many, or a class for an expanded clone.

>TRBV5-6|TRBJ2-7|few|NA
CASSLEGRGGFYEQYF
TGTGCCAGCAGCTTAGAGGGCAGGGGCGGATTCTACGAGCAGTACTTC
>TRBV6-4|TRBJ1-6|NA|NA
CASSDSREVVYNSPLHF
TGTGCCAGCAGTGACTCCCGGGAAGTGGTCTATAATTCACCCCTCCACTTT
>TRBV5-1|TRBJ2-7|NA|NA
CASSFSEGNAYEQYF
TGCGCCAGCAGCTTCTCGGAGGGAAACGCCTACGAGCAGTACTTC
>TRBV4-1|TRBJ2-7|NA|NA
CASSQVRLRGLYYEQYF
TGCGCCAGCAGCCAAGTTAGGCTCCGGGGTTTATACTACGAGCAGTACTTC
>TRBV9|TRBJ1-1|NA|NA
CASSGTGFRTEAFF
TGTGCCAGCAGCGGAACAGGGTTTCGGACTGAAGCTTTCTTT
>TRBV7-9|TRBJ1-2|NA|NA
CASSSWTESNYGYTF
TGTGCCAGCAGCTCCTGGACGGAAAGTAACTATGGCTACACCTTC
>TRBV7-6|TRBJ2-7|NA|NA
CASSPRIPEQYF
TGTGCCAGCAGCCCGCGAATACCCGAGCAGTACTTC
>TRBV5-5|TRBJ2-7|NA|NA
CASSRGDRYF
TGTGCCAGCAGCCGCGGGGACCGGTACTTC
>TRBV10-1|TRBJ2-1|NA|NA
CASSSVSNEQFF
TGCGCCAGCAGTTCGGTCTCCAATGAGCAGTTCTTC
>TRBV18|TRBJ1-3|NA|NA
CASSPVAESGNTIYF
TGTGCCAGCTCACCAGTGGCAGAGTCTGGAAACACCATATATTTT
>TRBV6-1|TRBJ1-2|NA|TRBD1
CATGFRDSVYGYTF
TGTGCCACCGGATTCCGGGACAGTGTATATGGCTACACCTTC
>TRBV11-2|TRBJ1-2|NA|TRBD1
CASSNGDRALSSTGYTF
TGTGCCAGCAGCAATGGGGACAGGGCCCTCTCTTCTACTGGCTACACCTTC
>TRBV5-4|TRBJ1-2|NA|TRBD1
CASSLVRDRRDGYTF
TGTGCCAGCAGCCTCGTTCGGGACAGGAGGGATGGCTACACCTTC
>TRBV15|TRBJ2-7|once|TRBD2
CATSRLVGLAGIGQYF
TGTGCCACCAGCAGATTAGTAGGACTAGCGGGGATAGGGCAGTACTTC
>TRBV2|TRBJ1-5|NA|NA
CASSEEGTKNQPQHF
TGTGCCAGCAGTGAAGAGGGGACGAAGAATCAGCCCCAGCATTTT
>TRBV6-1|TRBJ2-2|NA|TRBD2
CASSDGLAGSGGELFF
TGTGCCAGCAGTGACGGACTAGCGGGATCAGGCGGGGAGCTGTTTTTT
>TRBV5-1|TRBJ2-7|NA|NA
CASSPEAGRSYEQYF
TGCGCCAGCAGCCCCGAGGCAGGGAGAAGCTACGAGCAGTACTTC
>TRBV19|TRBJ2-3|NA|TRBD2
CASSGLAGLARTDTQYF
TGTGCCAGTAGTGGACTCGCGGGACTAGCGCGCACAGATACGCAGTATTTT
>TRBV7-2|TRBJ2-3|NA|NA
CASSLDGTPQSTDTQYF
TGTGCCAGCAGCTTGGACGGGACACCTCAGAGCACAGATACGCAGTATTTT
>TRBV29-1|TRBJ2-7|NA|NA
CSVEWGFSYEQYF
TGCAGCGTTGAATGGGGTTTCTCCTACGAGCAGTACTTC
>TRBV10-1|TRBJ2-7|NA|TRBD2
CASSPSGGPGEQYF
TGCGCCAGCAGCCCTAGCGGAGGGCCGGGGGAGCAGTACTTC
>TRBV1|TRBJ2-7|NA|NA
CTSSQDPWISYEQYF
TGCACCAGCAGCCAAGACCCCTGGATCTCCTACGAGCAGTACTTC
>TRBV2|TRBJ1-1|NA|TRBD1
CASSPDRGVGKAFF
TGTGCCAGCAGCCCTGACAGGGGAGTAGGTAAAGCTTTCTTT
>TRBV4-1|TRBJ2-1|few|NA
CASSQVTKGDEQFF
TGCGCCAGCAGCCAAGTCACGAAGGGGGATGAGCAGTTCTTC
>TRBV7-2|TRBJ2-3|NA|NA
CASSLVSDTQYF
TGTGCCAGCAGCTTAGTTTCAGATACGCAGTATTTT
>TRBV4-1|TRBJ1-6|NA|NA
CASSPGWAYNSPLHF
TGCGCCAGCAGCCCCGGCTGGGCGTATAATTCACCCCTCCACTTT
>TRBV2|TRBJ2-1|NA|TRBD2
CASSLLAGGVAFF
TGTGCCAGCAGTTTACTAGCGGGGGGCGTTGCGTTCTTC
>TRBV7-9|TRBJ1-1|NA|NA
CASSLTGSGTEAFF
TGTGCCAGCAGCCTTACAGGGAGTGGAACTGAAGCTTTCTTT
>TRBV10-1|TRBJ2-7|NA|NA
CASSDPGVYEQYF
TGCGCCAGCAGTGATCCGGGCGTCTACGAGCAGTACTTC
>TRBV5-4|TRBJ2-5|NA|NA
CASSLGQPETQYF
TGTGCCAGCAGCTTGGGACAGCCTGAGACCCAGTACTTC
>TRBV11-2|TRBJ1-5|few|NA
CASSLGVQGNQPQHF
TGTGCCAGCAGCCTAGGGGTACAGGGCAATCAGCCCCAGCATTTT
>TRBV19|TRBJ2-2|NA|TRBD1
CASSGQGQTGELFF
TGTGCCAGTTCCGGACAGGGTCAAACCGGGGAGCTGTTTTTT
>TRBV9|TRBJ2-5|NA|TRBD2
CASSPGLAGRETQYF
TGTGCCAGCAGCCCCGGACTAGCGGGGAGAGAGACCCAGTACTTC
>TRBV5-4|TRBJ2-1|NA|TRBD2
CASSPGTSGRASYNEQFF
TGTGCCAGCAGCCCCGGGACTAGCGGGAGGGCCTCCTACAATGAGCAGTTCTTC
>TRBV19|TRBJ2-5|once|TRBD2
CASSPRLAGARYQETQYF
TGTGCCAGTAGTCCCCGACTAGCGGGGGCCAGGTACCAAGAGACCCAGTACTTC
>TRBV7-8|TRBJ2-5|NA|TRBD2
CASSTYLTSGGQETQYF
TGTGCCAGCAGCACTTACTTGACTAGCGGGGGGCAAGAGACCCAGTACTTC
>TRBV2|TRBJ2-1|NA|TRBD2
CASRGTSGSFSEQFF
TGTGCCAGCAGGGGTACTAGCGGGAGTTTCAGTGAGCAGTTCTTC
>TRBV6-1|TRBJ1-1|NA|NA
CATQDSSNTEAFF
TGTGCCACCCAAGACAGCTCGAACACTGAAGCTTTCTTT
>TRBV19|TRBJ1-1|NA|NA
CASSFLSRNTEAFF
TGTGCCAGTAGTTTCTTATCGAGGAACACTGAAGCTTTCTTT
>TRBV6-5|TRBJ1-5|NA|NA
CASRVNRASNQPQHF
TGTGCCAGCAGGGTTAACAGGGCCAGCAATCAGCCCCAGCATTTT
>TRBV11-1|TRBJ1-6|NA|TRBD1
CASSFRGSSSYNSPLHF
TGTGCCAGCAGCTTCAGGGGGTCGAGCTCCTATAATTCACCCCTCCACTTT
>TRBV6-5|TRBJ1-2|NA|TRBD1
CASSRTGGDYGYTF
TGTGCCAGCAGTCGGACAGGGGGCGACTATGGCTACACCTTC
>TRBV5-5|TRBJ2-1|NA|NA
CASSFWRREQFF
TGTGCCAGCAGCTTTTGGAGGCGCGAGCAGTTCTTC
>TRBV27|TRBJ2-4|NA|TRBD1
CASSLGTRGRGAKNIQYF
TGTGCCAGCAGTTTGGGGACCAGGGGGCGCGGGGCCAAAAACATTCAGTACTTC
>TRBV5-1|TRBJ2-7|NA|TRBD1
CASSLGGTGHYEQYF
TGCGCCAGCAGCTTGGGCGGGACAGGGCACTACGAGCAGTACTTC
>TRBV19|TRBJ2-2|NA|NA
CASTKGHWNTGELFF
TGTGCCAGTACAAAAGGACACTGGAACACCGGGGAGCTGTTTTTT
>TRBV2|TRBJ1-5|NA|NA
CASSESGEDQPQHF
TGTGCCAGCAGTGAGTCGGGGGAGGATCAGCCCCAGCATTTT
>TRBV7-9|TRBJ2-3|few|TRBD2
CASSLARLANPSTDTQYF
TGTGCCAGCAGCTTGGCCCGACTAGCGAACCCAAGCACAGATACGCAGTATTTT
>TRBV9|TRBJ2-1|NA|TRBD2
CASSPRTSDYNEQFF
TGTGCCAGCAGCCCTCGGACTAGCGACTACAATGAGCAGTTCTTC
>TRBV10-3|TRBJ2-3|NA|TRBD1
CAFRGSVFTDTQYF
TGTGCCTTCAGGGGGAGCGTCTTCACAGATACGCAGTATTTT
>TRBV9|TRBJ1-3|NA|NA
CASSARSYQARSGNTIYF
TGTGCCAGCAGCGCCCGTTCTTATCAGGCTCGCTCTGGAAACACCATATATTTT
>TRBV6-4|TRBJ1-2|NA|NA
CASSENPSNGYTF
TGTGCCAGCAGTGAAAACCCTTCGAACGGCTACACCTTC
>TRBV6-4|TRBJ1-6|NA|TRBD1
CASSALTGRNSPLHF
TGTGCCAGCAGTGCCCTGACAGGGCGCAATTCACCCCTCCACTTT
>TRBV12-5|TRBJ2-6|NA|TRBD1
CASGLEQGSGANVLTF
TGTGCTAGTGGTTTGGAACAGGGGTCAGGGGCCAACGTCCTGACTTTC
>TRBV4-1|TRBJ2-3|NA|TRBD2
CASSQVQAGGLDTQYF
TGCGCCAGCAGCCAAGTTCAAGCGGGAGGTTTAGATACGCAGTATTTT